The rows below give T cell receptor beta chains drawn from one sample of a study of blood T cell repertoires in COVID-19. Produced via immunoSEQ multiplex PCR; TCRdb's table is partial and in-frame only. The sample lists around 45,000 clones; about 90% were seen once. Sequencing used peripheral blood. The receptors derive from a man aged 65 to 79 with active COVID-19. Both conserved end residues are part of each CDR3. Fields, in order: D gene, clone size, J gene, V gene, CDR3 protein, CDR3 DNA. A D gene is named only where the DNA matches it firmly. Some rows have no size entry. The others give once, few or many, or a class for an expanded clone.

>TRBD2|NA|TRBJ2-1|TRBV7-3
CASSLIAGSYNEQFF
TGTGCCAGCAGCTTAATAGCGGGCTCGTACAATGAGCAGTTCTTC
>NA|NA|TRBJ2-1|TRBV2
CASSSSGTTYNEQFF
TGTGCCAGCAGTTCGTCTGGGACAACCTACAATGAGCAGTTCTTC
>TRBD1|NA|TRBJ2-2|TRBV19
CASSIAEDRATGELFF
TGTGCCAGTAGTATAGCGGAGGACAGGGCCACCGGGGAGCTGTTTTTT
>TRBD1|NA|TRBJ1-1|TRBV4-1
CASSHGNRGRGTEAFF
TGCGCCAGCAGCCATGGTAACAGGGGACGGGGCACTGAAGCTTTCTTT
>NA|few|TRBJ2-2|TRBV21-1
CASSKARPRHAHTGELFF
TGTGCCAGCAGCAAAGCGCGCCCCCGCCACGCCCACACCGGGGAGCTGTTTTTT
>TRBD1|NA|TRBJ2-3|TRBV28
CASNTQGITDTQYF
TGTGCCAGCAACACACAGGGGATCACAGATACGCAGTATTTT
>NA|NA|TRBJ1-1|TRBV5-4
CASSLAGGDEAFF
TGTGCCAGCAGCTTGGCGGGTGGAGATGAAGCTTTCTTT
>TRBD1|NA|TRBJ1-5|TRBV7-9
CASRTGDDQPQHF
TGTGCCAGCAGAACAGGGGATGATCAGCCCCAGCATTTT
>TRBD1|NA|TRBJ2-2|TRBV6-5
CASSYDRGRTGELFF
TGTGCCAGCAGTTACGACAGGGGGAGAACCGGGGAGCTGTTTTTT
>TRBD1|NA|TRBJ1-1|TRBV19
CASSIMTGMNTEAFF
TGTGCCAGTAGTATTATGACAGGGATGAACACTGAAGCTTTCTTT
>TRBD1|NA|TRBJ1-4|TRBV7-9
CASSPRKTGWSEKLFF
TGTGCCAGCAGCCCTCGCAAGACAGGGTGGAGTGAAAAACTGTTTTTT
>NA|NA|TRBJ2-4|TRBV2
CASLDSAKNIQYF
TGTGCCAGTCTAGACTCAGCCAAAAACATTCAGTACTTC
>TRBD1|NA|TRBJ2-7|TRBV11-2
CASSSGTGWYEQYF
TGTGCCAGCAGCTCCGGGACAGGGTGGTACGAGCAGTACTTC
>TRBD2|NA|TRBJ2-5|TRBV5-4
CASSPGTRGEETQYF
TGTGCCAGCAGCCCCGGGACTAGAGGCGAAGAGACCCAGTACTTC
>TRBD1|NA|TRBJ1-1|TRBV11-3
CASSSTGSTEAFF
TGTGCCAGCAGTTCGACAGGGTCGACTGAAGCTTTCTTT
>NA|few|TRBJ1-5|TRBV5-4
CASSLAGVPNQPQHF
TGTGCCAGCAGCTTGGCAGGGGTCCCCAATCAGCCCCAGCATTTT
>NA|NA|TRBJ2-3|TRBV18
CASSPVPQGTDTQYF
TGTGCCAGCTCACCCGTCCCGCAGGGCACAGATACGCAGTATTTT
>TRBD2|NA|TRBJ2-4|TRBV30
CAWSQPGLARNIQYF
TGTGCCTGGAGTCAGCCCGGACTAGCTAGAAACATTCAGTACTTC
>NA|NA|TRBJ2-7|TRBV9
CASSEGSLAEGYEQYF
TGTGCCAGCAGCGAGGGGTCGTTAGCGGAGGGCTACGAGCAGTACTTC
>NA|NA|TRBJ2-2|TRBV6-1
CASSEQGGSGELFF
TGTGCCAGCAGTGAACAGGGCGGCTCCGGGGAGCTGTTTTTT
>NA|NA|TRBJ1-5|TRBV11-2
CASSLALNQPQHF
TGTGCCAGCAGCTTAGCCCTAAATCAGCCCCAGCATTTT
>NA|NA|TRBJ1-2|TRBV3-1/TRBV3-2
CASSQWERGYTF
TGTGCCAGCAGCCAATGGGAGCGTGGCTACACCTTC
>TRBD1|NA|TRBJ2-7|TRBV5-4
CASSFDRGPYEQYF
TGTGCCAGCAGCTTTGACAGGGGCCCCTACGAGCAGTACTTC
>TRBD1|NA|TRBJ2-2|TRBV5-5
CASRTGTGNTGELFF
TGTGCCAGCAGAACCGGGACAGGGAACACCGGGGAGCTGTTTTTT
>NA|NA|TRBJ1-2|TRBV11-2
CASSSYKGDGYTF
TGTGCCAGCAGCTCGTATAAGGGAGATGGCTACACCTTC
>TRBD2|NA|TRBJ2-5|TRBV11-2
CASSLEGGASGGAHETQYF
TGTGCCAGCAGCTTAGAAGGAGGGGCTAGCGGGGGGGCTCACGAGACCCAGTACTTC
>NA|NA|TRBJ2-1|TRBV9
CASSVWSSSYNEQFF
TGTGCCAGCAGCGTCTGGTCGAGCTCCTACAATGAGCAGTTCTTC
>NA|NA|TRBJ1-5|TRBV28
CASSFLTAYSNQPQHF
TGTGCCAGCAGTTTCCTAACAGCTTATAGCAATCAGCCCCAGCATTTT
>NA|NA|TRBJ2-5|TRBV5-4
CASSLQGQETQYF
TGTGCCAGCAGCTTACAGGGACAAGAGACCCAGTACTTC
>TRBD1|NA|TRBJ2-7|TRBV5-1
CASSLGGTGGSYEQYF
TGCGCCAGCAGCTTGGGGGGGACAGGTGGGTCCTACGAGCAGTACTTC
>NA|NA|TRBJ1-1|TRBV20-1
CSASGGRYGAEAFF
TGCAGTGCTAGTGGGGGCCGGTATGGCGCTGAAGCTTTCTTT
>NA|NA|TRBJ2-1|TRBV5-4
CASNRGGAYNEQFF
TGTGCCAGCAACAGGGGGGGTGCGTACAATGAGCAGTTCTTC
>NA|NA|TRBJ2-5|TRBV9
CASSEGPGDRETQYF
TGTGCCAGCAGCGAAGGGCCAGGGGACCGAGAGACCCAGTACTTC